This T cell receptor (beta chain) was sequenced during a study of blood T cell repertoires in COVID-19. The overall study: Samples came from the United States, Italy and Spain, spanning acute and convalescent COVID-19. PBMCs, B-cell-depleted T cells, or T cells were the source of the cDNA or gDNA that made up the material.

Profiled with immunoSEQ multiplex PCR; TCRdb holds only in-frame clones, not every one. The sample includes under 350,000 clones, roughly 90% of them seen just once. This CDR3 has 14 residues. Trimming removed 4 bases at V and 5 bases at J, with 13 bases between. Germline-derived CDR1 and CDR2 are SGDLS and YYNGEE. The V and J genes are TRBV9 and TRBJ1-3; tentative D call: TRBD1 (5 bases). The receptor was derived from a woman between 25 and 40 years old with COVID-19, enrolled during active disease. Source material: peripheral blood. The CDR3 region has the DNA TGTGCCAGCAGCACGACGGACATCAGAAACACCATATATTTT. It translates to CASSTTDIRNTIYF.